Following are 20 T cell receptor beta chains from one sample sequenced in a study of cytomegalovirus exposure and HLA in healthy donors. 13 Jbeta primers and 60 Vbeta primers were used for the PCR. Generated by immunoSEQ multiplex PCR, the TCRdb table keeps only in-frame clones and is missing some. The sample yields some 200,000 clones, under 85% seen once. The sequenced material came from PBMCs. The source of these receptors is a man aged 50 to 59 in good health and CMV-seronegative.

The chain uses TRBV6-4 and TRBJ2-1; D may be TRBD1 (5 bases). V shed 5 bases and J shed 4 bases, with 21 bases lying between them. Per the germline V gene, CDR1 is MRHNA and CDR2 is SNTAGT. The CDR3 runs to 17 residues. CDR3 nucleotides: TGTGCCAGCAGTTCTAGTCAGGGAACATGGGGTTACAATGAGCAGTTCTTC. Its translation is CASSSSQGTWGYNEQFF.

This clone was seen only once. The V gene is TRBV6-6, the J gene TRBJ1-4; D unclear. The CDR3 extends over 15 amino acids. Between the trimmed V and J ends, which lost 5 bases and 1 base, there was a span of 11 bases. Looked up from germline, CDR1 is MNHNY and CDR2 is SVGAGI (reference sequence). The CDR3 DNA reads as TGTGCCAGCAGTCACCCCGGGGTAACTAATGAAAAACTGTTTTTT. It encodes CASSHPGVTNEKLFF.

The chain joins TRBV5-1 to TRBJ2-7, with unresolved D. Deletions cut 0 bases from V and 3 bases from J, with 10 bases between. Per germline, CDR1 SGHRS and CDR2 YFSETQ. The CDR3 is 14 residues long. The CDR3: CASSLGHLGYEQYF. Here the CDR3 DNA reads TGCGCCAGCAGCTTGGGACACCTCGGCTACGAGCAGTACTTC.

The rearrangement uses TRBV18 and TRBJ2-6; 7 bases are shared with TRBD1. CDR1 and CDR2 from the germline V gene are KGHSH and LQKENI. Losses at the gene ends were 6 bases for V and 4 bases for J; bases not matched to a gene: 9. The CDR3 spans 16 residues. This CDR3 is CASSSTTGSGANVLTF. CDR3 nucleotides: TGTGCCAGCTCGTCTACGACAGGGTCCGGGGCCAACGTCCTGACTTTC.

The rearrangement joins TRBV18 to TRBJ2-1; D call uncertain. This CDR3 contains 12 residues. Per germline, CDR1 KGHSH and CDR2 LQKENI. Trimming took off 4 bases at V and 4 bases at J, with 5 bases between the two ends. CDR3 sequence reads: CASSRDYNEQFF. The CDR3 bases are TGTGCCAGCTCACGAGATTACAATGAGCAGTTCTTC.

The chain uses TRBV18 and TRBJ1-2, with D tentatively TRBD1 (5 bases). This CDR3 region has 14 residues. V was clipped by 4 bases and J by 4 bases, with 13 bases between them. The germline CDR1 and CDR2 sequences are KGHSH and LQKENI. The DNA of the CDR3 is TGTGCCAGCTCACAACCTACGGACACCTATGGCTACACCTTC. This codes for CASSQPTDTYGYTF.

This clone was observed a single time. This chain joins TRBV5-4 and TRBJ2-2; perhaps TRBD2 as D (5 bases). The V end was cut by 2 bases, the J end by 6 bases, with 5 bases between. The CDR3 covers 12 residues. Germline V gives CDR1 SGHNT, CDR2 YYREEE (reference sequence). In nucleotides, the CDR3 is TGTGCCAGCAGCTTCGGGGCCGGGGAGCTGTTTTTT. This translates into CASSFGAGELFF.

The rearrangement uses TRBV19 and TRBJ2-1; 13 nucleotides agree with TRBD2. V lost 4 bases to trimming and J lost 7 bases; unmatched junction nucleotides: 7. Germline assignment: CDR1 LNHDA and CDR2 SQIVND (reference sequence). The CDR3 extends over 16 amino acids. CDR3 in amino acids: CASSRTSGRVANEQFF. The CDR3 DNA reads TGTGCCAGTAGTAGGACTAGCGGGAGAGTTGCGAATGAGCAGTTCTTC. Complete variable domain (other parts from reference TRBV19 and TRBJ2-1): DGGITQSPKYLFRKEGQNVTLSCEQNLNHDAMYWYRQDPGQGLRLIYYSQIVNDFQKGDIAEGYSVSREKKESFPLTVTSAQKNPTAFYLCASSRTSGRVANEQFFGPGTRLTVL.

The chain carries TRBV27 and TRBJ2-6, with 9 bases lining up with TRBD2. After removal of 2 bases from V and 4 bases from J, the junction contained 3 bases not matched to a gene. Germline values: CDR1 MNHEY, CDR2 SMNVEV (reference sequence). This CDR3 is 16 amino acids long. DNA for the CDR3: TGTGCCAGCAGTTTACTAGCGGGATCCGGGGCCAACGTCCTGACTTTC. This encodes CASSLLAGSGANVLTF.

J is TRBJ1-2 and V is TRBV6-6; D is unclear. Per germline, CDR1 MNHNY and CDR2 SVGAGI (reference sequence). The CDR3 spans 16 residues. V lost 2 bases, J lost 6 bases, and 19 bases lay in between. The CDR3 loop is CASSYVVGGGQHGYTF. For the CDR3, the DNA is TGTGCCAGCAGTTACGTAGTGGGCGGCGGGCAGCATGGCTACACCTTC.

The chain links TRBV5-1 to TRBJ2-1, with 8 bases identical to TRBD2. With 4 bases clipped from V and 10 bases from J, the junction kept 13 bases outside the gene matches. This CDR3 spans 15 amino acids. Germline values: CDR1 SGHRS, CDR2 YFSETQ. The CDR3 nucleotides read TGCGCCAGCAGCGAAACCGGGACTAGTCCTTCGGAGCAGTTCTTC. It translates to CASSETGTSPSEQFF.

As regards this clone: The junction departs from the called germline gene at one end, perhaps through a read error. The chain couples TRBV6-1 to TRBJ1-2; D call uncertain. From germline, CDR1 is MNHNS and CDR2 SASEGT. This CDR3 region has 14 residues. The CDR3 loop reads CASREGTANYGYTF. In DNA form, the CDR3 reads TGTGCCAGCAGGGAAGGAACAGCTAACTATGGCTACACCTTC.

The CDR3 loop reads CSVNPRTGGRTEAFF. The CDR3 coding sequence is TGCAGCGTTAATCCCCGGACAGGGGGCCGGACTGAAGCTTTCTTT. The rearrangement links TRBV29-1 to TRBJ1-1; 11 bases fit TRBD1. The CDR3 is made up of 15 amino acids. V trimming: 5 bases; J trimming: 5 bases; junction bases outside the gene matches: 10. Germline assignment: CDR1 SQVTM and CDR2 ANQGSEA.

The J gene is TRBJ2-3, the V gene TRBV28, with 9 bases identical to TRBD1. The junction had 5 bases not matched to a gene; V was cut back by 7 bases and J by 6 bases. Germline V gene lookup returns CDR1 MDHEN and CDR2 SYDVKM. This CDR3 has 13 residues. CDR3 loop: CASIGQGIDTQYF. The CDR3 nucleotides are TGTGCCAGCATAGGACAGGGGATCGATACGCAGTATTTT.

This clone appeared a few times. The chain carries TRBV4-1 and TRBJ1-1; TRBD1 might be the D (5 bases). This CDR3 is built from 15 residues. V lost 5 bases to trimming and J lost 1 base, with 14 bases between them. Germline-derived CDR1 and CDR2 are MGHRA and YSYEKL. CDR3 protein: CASSSTGLSNTEAFF. CDR3 DNA sequence: TGCGCCAGCAGCTCCACGGGACTCTCGAACACTGAAGCTTTCTTT.

On this clone itself: Germline is not matched at one junction end, which may reflect a read error. The rearrangement links TRBV5-1 to TRBJ1-2; D call uncertain. Germline V gene data show CDR1 as SGHRS and CDR2 as YFSETQ. The CDR3 length is 14 residues. The CDR3: CASREGSGNHGYTF. CDR3 nucleotide sequence: TGCGCCAGTCGGGAAGGGAGTGGTAACCATGGCTACACCTTC.

This clone was seen a handful of times. The rearrangement uses TRBV18 and TRBJ1-2; D gene uncertain. In germline, CDR1 is KGHSH, CDR2 LQKENI. The V end lost 0 bases, the J end lost 12 bases, and 17 bases lay between the germline ends. This CDR3 has 14 amino acids. The CDR3 DNA reads TGTGCCAGCTCACCACCGGTGCCTCCGAAAAGCGACACCTTC. Protein: CASSPPVPPKSDTF.

The rearrangement uses TRBV29-1 and TRBJ2-3; a weak D match, TRBD2 (6 bases). The V end was cut by 3 bases, the J end by 0 bases, with 13 bases between. The CDR3 consists of 15 residues. The V gene's germline CDR1 is SQVTM and CDR2 ANQGSEA. CDR3 in amino acids: CSVEGDSTSTDTQYF. DNA of the CDR3: TGCAGCGTTGAGGGGGACTCAACTAGCACAGATACGCAGTATTTT.

This clone has a single count. This rearrangement joins TRBV6-5 to TRBJ1-2, with TRBD1 matching over 8 bases. J gave up 4 bases and V 2 bases, and 3 bases lay outside the gene matches. Germline CDR1 MNHEY, CDR2 SVGAGI. This CDR3 region has 14 residues. The CDR3 loop reads CASSYAGTGYGYTF. The CDR3, as DNA: TGTGCCAGCAGTTACGCAGGGACAGGCTATGGCTACACCTTC.

This chain links TRBV11-1 with TRBJ2-5, with a possible D match to TRBD1 (6 bases). The CDR3 is 15 amino acids. Germline V gene sequence: CDR1 SGHAT, CDR2 FQDESV (reference sequence). V lost 5 bases, J lost 2 bases, and 15 bases lay in between. The CDR3 nucleotides are TGTGCCAGCAGCCCCCGGGACAACTCGCAAGAGACCCAGTACTTC. Amino acid sequence: CASSPRDNSQETQYF.